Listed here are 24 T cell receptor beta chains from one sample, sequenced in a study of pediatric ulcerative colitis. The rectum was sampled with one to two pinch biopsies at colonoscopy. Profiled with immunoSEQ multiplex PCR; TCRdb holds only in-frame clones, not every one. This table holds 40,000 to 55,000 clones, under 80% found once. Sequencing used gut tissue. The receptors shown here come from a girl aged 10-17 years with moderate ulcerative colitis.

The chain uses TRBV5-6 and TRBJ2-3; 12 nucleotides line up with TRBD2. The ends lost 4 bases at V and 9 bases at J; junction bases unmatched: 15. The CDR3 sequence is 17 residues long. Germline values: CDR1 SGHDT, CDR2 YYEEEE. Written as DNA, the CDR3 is TGTGCCAGCAGCCAAAGGACTAGCGGGAAGGGTAGGCGGACGCAGTATTTT. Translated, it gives CASSQRTSGKGRRTQYF.

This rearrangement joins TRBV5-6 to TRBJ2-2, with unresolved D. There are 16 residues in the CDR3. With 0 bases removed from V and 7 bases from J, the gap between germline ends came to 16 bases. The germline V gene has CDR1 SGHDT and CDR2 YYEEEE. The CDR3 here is CASSLGQVRWYGELFF. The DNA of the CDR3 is TGTGCCAGCAGCTTGGGACAAGTTAGATGGTACGGGGAGCTGTTTTTT. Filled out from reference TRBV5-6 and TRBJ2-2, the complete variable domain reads DAGVTQSPTHLIKTRGQQVTLRCSPKSGHDTVSWYQQALGQGPQFIFQYYEEEERQRGNFPDRFSGHQFPNYSSELNVNALLLGDSALYLCASSLGQVRWYGELFFGEGSRLTVL.

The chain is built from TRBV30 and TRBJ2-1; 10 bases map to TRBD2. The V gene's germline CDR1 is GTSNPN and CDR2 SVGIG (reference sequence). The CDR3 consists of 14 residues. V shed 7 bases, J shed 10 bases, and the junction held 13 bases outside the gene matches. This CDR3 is CASPLAGAGVEQFF. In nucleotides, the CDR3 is TGTGCCTCGCCCCTAGCGGGGGCCGGGGTGGAGCAGTTCTTC.

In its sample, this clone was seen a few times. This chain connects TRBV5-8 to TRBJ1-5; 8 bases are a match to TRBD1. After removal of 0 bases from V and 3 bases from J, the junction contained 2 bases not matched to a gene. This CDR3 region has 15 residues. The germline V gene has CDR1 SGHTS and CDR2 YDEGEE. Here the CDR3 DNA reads TGTGCCAGCAGCTTGGGGGACAGGCTCAATCAGCCCCAGCATTTT. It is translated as CASSLGDRLNQPQHF.

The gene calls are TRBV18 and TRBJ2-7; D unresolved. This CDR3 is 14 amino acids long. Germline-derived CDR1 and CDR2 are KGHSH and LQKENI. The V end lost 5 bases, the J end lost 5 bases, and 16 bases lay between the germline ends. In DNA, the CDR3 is TGTGCCAGCTCAATGCCAATAAGGGTCCACGAGCAGTACTTC. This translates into CASSMPIRVHEQYF.

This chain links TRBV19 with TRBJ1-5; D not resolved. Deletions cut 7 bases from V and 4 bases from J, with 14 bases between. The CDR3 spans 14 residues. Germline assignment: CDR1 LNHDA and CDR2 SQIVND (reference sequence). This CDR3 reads CASTWWASNQPQHF. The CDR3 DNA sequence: TGTGCCAGTACGTGGTGGGCGTCGAATCAGCCCCAGCATTTT.

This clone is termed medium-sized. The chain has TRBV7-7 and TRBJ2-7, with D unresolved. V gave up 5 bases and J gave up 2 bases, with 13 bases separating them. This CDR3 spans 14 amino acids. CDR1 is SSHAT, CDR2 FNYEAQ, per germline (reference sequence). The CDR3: CASSPGTAPYEQYF. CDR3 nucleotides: TGTGCCAGCAGCCCGGGTACGGCCCCCTACGAGCAGTACTTC.

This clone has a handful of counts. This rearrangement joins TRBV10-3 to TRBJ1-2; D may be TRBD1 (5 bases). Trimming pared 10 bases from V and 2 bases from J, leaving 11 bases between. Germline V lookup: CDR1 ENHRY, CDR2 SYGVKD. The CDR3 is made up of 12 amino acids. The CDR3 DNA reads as TGTGCCACCTACAGGATGAACTATGGCTACACCTTC. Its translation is CATYRMNYGYTF.

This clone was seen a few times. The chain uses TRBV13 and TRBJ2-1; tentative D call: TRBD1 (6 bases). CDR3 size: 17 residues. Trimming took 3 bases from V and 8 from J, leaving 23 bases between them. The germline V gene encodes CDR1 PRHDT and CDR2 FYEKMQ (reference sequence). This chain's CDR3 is CASSFQVNRQVGDEQFF. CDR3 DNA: TGTGCCAGCAGCTTTCAGGTTAATAGACAGGTAGGGGATGAGCAGTTCTTC.

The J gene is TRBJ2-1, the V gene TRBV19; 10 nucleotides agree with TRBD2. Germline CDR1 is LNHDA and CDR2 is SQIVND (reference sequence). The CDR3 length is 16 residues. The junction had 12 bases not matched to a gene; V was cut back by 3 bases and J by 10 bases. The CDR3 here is CASSMGSSGRLGEQFF. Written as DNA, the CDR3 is TGTGCCAGTAGTATGGGTTCTAGCGGGAGACTTGGGGAGCAGTTCTTC.

The CDR3: CASSLQGRGTEAFF. DNA for the CDR3: TGTGCCAGCAGCCTACAGGGCCGGGGCACTGAAGCTTTCTTT. The chain couples TRBV11-2 to TRBJ1-1; tentatively, D is TRBD1 (6 bases). CDR1 is SGHAT, CDR2 FQNNGV, per germline. Deletions cut 5 bases from V and 4 bases from J, with 14 bases between. CDR3 length: 14 residues. The whole variable domain, filled in from reference TRBV11-2 and TRBJ1-1, reads EAGVAQSPRYKIIEKRQSVAFWCNPISGHATLYWYQQILGQGPKLLIQFQNNGVVDDSQLPKDRFSAERLKGVDSTLKIQPAKLEDSAVYLCASSLQGRGTEAFFGQGTRLTVV.

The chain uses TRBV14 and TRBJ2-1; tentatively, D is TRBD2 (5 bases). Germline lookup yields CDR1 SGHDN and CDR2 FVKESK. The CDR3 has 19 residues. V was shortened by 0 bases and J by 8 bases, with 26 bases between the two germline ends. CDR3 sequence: CASSQERLSLASMRDEQFF. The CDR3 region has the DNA TGTGCCAGCAGCCAAGAAAGATTGAGTCTAGCTAGTATGAGGGATGAGCAGTTCTTC.

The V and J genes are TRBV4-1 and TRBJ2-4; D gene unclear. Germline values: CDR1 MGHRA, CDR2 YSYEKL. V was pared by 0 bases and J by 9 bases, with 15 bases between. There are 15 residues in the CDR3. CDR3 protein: CASSQDGYPEAIQYF. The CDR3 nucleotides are TGCGCCAGCAGCCAAGATGGGTATCCCGAAGCCATTCAGTACTTC.

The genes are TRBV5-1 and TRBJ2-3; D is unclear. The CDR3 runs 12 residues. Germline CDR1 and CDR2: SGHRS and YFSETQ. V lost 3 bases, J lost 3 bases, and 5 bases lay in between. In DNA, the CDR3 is TGCGCCAGCAGCTGGGGAACAGATACGCAGTATTTT. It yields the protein CASSWGTDTQYF.

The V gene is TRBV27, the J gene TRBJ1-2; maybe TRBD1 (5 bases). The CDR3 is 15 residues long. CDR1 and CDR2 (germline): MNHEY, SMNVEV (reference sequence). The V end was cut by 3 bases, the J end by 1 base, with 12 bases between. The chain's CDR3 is CASSFTGGSNYGYTF. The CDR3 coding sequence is TGTGCCAGCAGTTTTACCGGGGGGAGTAACTATGGCTACACCTTC.

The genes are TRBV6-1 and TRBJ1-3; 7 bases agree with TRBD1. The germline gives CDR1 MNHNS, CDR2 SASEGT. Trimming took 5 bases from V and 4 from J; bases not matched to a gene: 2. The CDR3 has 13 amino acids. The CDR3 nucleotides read TGTGCCAGCAGTCCGGGACAGGGAAACACCATATATTTT. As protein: CASSPGQGNTIYF.

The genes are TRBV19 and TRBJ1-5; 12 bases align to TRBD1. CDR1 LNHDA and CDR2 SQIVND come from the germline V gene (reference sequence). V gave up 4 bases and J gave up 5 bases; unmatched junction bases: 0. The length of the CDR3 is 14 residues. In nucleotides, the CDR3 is TGTGCCAGTAGTAGGGACAGGGGGCATCAGCCCCAGCATTTT. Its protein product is CASSRDRGHQPQHF.

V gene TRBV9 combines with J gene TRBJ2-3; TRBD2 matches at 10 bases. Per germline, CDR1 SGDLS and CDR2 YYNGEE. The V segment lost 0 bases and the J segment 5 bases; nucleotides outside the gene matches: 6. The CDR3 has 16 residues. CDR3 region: CASSVGSGGAIDTQYF. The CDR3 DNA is TGTGCCAGCAGCGTAGGGAGCGGGGGGGCTATAGATACGCAGTATTTT.

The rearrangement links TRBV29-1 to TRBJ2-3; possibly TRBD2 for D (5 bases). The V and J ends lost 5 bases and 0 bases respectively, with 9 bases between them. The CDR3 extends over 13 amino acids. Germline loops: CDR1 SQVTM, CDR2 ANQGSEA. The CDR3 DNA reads TGCAGCGTTCTGAGGGCGAGCACAGATACGCAGTATTTT. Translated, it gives CSVLRASTDTQYF.

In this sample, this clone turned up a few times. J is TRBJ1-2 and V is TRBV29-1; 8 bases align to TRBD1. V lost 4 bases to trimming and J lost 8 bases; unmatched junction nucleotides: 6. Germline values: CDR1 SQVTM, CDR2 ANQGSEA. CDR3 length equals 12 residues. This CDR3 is CSVVPAGGGYTF. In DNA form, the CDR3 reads TGCAGCGTTGTTCCGGCAGGGGGCGGCTACACCTTC.

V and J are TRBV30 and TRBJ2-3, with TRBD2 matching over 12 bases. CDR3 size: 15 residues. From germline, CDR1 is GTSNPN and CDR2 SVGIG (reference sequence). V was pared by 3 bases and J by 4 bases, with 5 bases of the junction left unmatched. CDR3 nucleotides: TGTGCCTGGAGCTGGACTAGCGGGATGGCAGATACGCAGTATTTT. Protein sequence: CAWSWTSGMADTQYF.

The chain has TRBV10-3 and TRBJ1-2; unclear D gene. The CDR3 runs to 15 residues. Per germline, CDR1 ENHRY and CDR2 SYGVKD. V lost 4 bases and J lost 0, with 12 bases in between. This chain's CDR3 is CAISVEGQSNYGYTF. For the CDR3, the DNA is TGTGCCATCAGTGTCGAGGGTCAATCTAACTATGGCTACACCTTC.

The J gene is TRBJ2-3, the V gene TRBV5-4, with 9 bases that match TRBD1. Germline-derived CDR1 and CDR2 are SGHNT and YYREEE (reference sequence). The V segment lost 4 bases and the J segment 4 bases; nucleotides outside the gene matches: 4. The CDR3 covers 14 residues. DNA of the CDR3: TGTGCCAGCAGCCTGGGGACAGGGTCAGATACGCAGTATTTT. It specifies CASSLGTGSDTQYF.

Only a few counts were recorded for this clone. The DNA of the CDR3 is TGTGCCAGCCGGGGAACAGGGTCGCGACAGCCCCAGCATTTT. It is translated as CASRGTGSRQPQHF. The chain has TRBV19 and TRBJ1-5, with TRBD1 as a possible D gene (6 bases). V shed 9 bases and J shed 7 bases, with 19 bases lying between them. Germline V gives CDR1 LNHDA, CDR2 SQIVND (reference sequence). The CDR3 extends over 14 amino acids.